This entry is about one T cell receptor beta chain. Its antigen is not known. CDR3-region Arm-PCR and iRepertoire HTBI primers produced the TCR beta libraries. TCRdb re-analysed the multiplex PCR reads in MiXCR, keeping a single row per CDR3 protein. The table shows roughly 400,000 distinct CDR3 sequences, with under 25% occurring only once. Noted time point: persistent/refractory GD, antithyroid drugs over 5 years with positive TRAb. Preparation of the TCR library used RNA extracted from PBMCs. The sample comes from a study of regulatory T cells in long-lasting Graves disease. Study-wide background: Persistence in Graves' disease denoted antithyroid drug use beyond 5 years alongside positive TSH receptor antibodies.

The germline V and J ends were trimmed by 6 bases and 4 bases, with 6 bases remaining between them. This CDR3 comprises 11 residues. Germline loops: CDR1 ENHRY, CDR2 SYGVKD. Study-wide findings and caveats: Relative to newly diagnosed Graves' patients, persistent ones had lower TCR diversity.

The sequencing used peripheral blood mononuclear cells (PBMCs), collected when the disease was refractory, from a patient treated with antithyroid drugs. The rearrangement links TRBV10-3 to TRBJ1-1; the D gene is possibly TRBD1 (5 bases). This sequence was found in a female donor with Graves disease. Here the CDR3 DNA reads TGTGCCATCAGAACAGGCACTGAAGCTTTCTTT. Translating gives CAIRTGTEAFF.